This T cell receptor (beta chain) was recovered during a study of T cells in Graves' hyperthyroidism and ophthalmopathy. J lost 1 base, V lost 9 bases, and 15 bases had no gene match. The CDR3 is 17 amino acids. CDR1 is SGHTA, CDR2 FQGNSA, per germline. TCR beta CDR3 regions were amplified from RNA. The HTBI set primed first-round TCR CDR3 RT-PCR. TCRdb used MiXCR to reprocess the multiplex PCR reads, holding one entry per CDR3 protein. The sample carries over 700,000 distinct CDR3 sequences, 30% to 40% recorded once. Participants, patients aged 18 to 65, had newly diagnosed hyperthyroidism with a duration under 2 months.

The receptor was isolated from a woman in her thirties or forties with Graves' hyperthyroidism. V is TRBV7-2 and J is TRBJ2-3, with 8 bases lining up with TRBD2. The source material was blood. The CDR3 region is CASQITGGLTRTDTQYF. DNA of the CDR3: TGTGCCAGTCAAATTACGGGGGGGCTGACCCGCACAGATACGCAGTATTTT.